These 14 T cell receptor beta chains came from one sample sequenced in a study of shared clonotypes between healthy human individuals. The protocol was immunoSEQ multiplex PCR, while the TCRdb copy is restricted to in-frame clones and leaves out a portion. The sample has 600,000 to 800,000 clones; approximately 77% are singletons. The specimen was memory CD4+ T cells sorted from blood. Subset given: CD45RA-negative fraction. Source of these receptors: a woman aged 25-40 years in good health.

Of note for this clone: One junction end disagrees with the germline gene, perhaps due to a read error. The CDR3 sequence: CASSQAGHYTKCF. The CDR3 DNA reads TGTGCCAGCAGCCAAGCGGGACATTATACCAAGTGCTTT. The genes are TRBV14 and TRBJ1-1; D possibly corresponds to TRBD1 (6 bases). There are 13 residues in the CDR3. Germline V gives CDR1 SGHDN, CDR2 FVKESK.

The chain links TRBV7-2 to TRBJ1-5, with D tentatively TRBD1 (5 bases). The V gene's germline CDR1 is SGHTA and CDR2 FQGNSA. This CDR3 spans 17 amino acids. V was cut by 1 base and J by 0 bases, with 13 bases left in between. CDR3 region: CASSLEGRVYSNQPQHF. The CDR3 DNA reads TGTGCCAGCAGCTTAGAGGGGAGGGTTTATAGCAATCAGCCCCAGCATTTT.

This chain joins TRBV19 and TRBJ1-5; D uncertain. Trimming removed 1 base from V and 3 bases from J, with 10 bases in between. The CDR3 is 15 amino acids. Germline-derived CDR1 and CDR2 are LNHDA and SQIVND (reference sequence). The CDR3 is CASSIGGRTNQPQHF. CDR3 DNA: TGTGCCAGTAGTATAGGCGGCAGAACCAATCAGCCCCAGCATTTT.

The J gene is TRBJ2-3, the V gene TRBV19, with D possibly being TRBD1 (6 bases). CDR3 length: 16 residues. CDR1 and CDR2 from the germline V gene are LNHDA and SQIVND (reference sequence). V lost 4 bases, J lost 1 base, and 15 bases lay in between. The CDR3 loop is CASSKQSDSRTDTQYF. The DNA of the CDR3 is TGTGCCAGTAGTAAGCAATCGGACAGTCGCACAGATACGCAGTATTTT.

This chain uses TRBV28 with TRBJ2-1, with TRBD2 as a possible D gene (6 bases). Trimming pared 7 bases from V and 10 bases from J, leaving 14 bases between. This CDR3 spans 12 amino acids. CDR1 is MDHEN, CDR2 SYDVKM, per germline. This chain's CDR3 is CASTGGPWEQFF. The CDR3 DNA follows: TGTGCCAGCACCGGGGGACCGTGGGAGCAGTTCTTC.

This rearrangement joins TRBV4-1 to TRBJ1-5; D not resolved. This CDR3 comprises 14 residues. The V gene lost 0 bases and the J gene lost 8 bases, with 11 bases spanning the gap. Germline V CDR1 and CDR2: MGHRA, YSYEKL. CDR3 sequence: CASSQDLGFEPQHF. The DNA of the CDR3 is TGCGCCAGCAGCCAAGATCTGGGTTTCGAGCCCCAGCATTTT.

CDR3 DNA: TGCGCCAGCAGTGGTTATGGGGGTGGTGAAGCTTTCTTT. Translated: CASSGYGGGEAFF. The rearrangement uses TRBV10-1 and TRBJ1-1; TRBD1 might be the D (5 bases). This CDR3 region has 13 residues. Trimming stripped 4 bases from V and 7 bases from J, with 13 bases between. Germline V gene data show CDR1 as WNHNN and CDR2 as SYGVQD (reference sequence).

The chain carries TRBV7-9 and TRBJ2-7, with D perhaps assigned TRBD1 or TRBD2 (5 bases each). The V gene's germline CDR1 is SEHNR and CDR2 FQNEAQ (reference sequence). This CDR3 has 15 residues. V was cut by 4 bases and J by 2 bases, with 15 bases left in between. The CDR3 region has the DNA TGTGCCAGCAGCTCCCTCGGGACGGTTACCTACGAGCAGTACTTC. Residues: CASSSLGTVTYEQYF.

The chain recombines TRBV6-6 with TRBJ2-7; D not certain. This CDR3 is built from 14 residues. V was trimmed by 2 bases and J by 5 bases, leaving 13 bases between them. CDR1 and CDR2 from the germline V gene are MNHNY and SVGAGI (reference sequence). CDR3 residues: CASSYPGLVDEQYF. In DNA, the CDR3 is TGTGCCAGCAGTTACCCCGGTCTAGTTGACGAGCAGTACTTC.

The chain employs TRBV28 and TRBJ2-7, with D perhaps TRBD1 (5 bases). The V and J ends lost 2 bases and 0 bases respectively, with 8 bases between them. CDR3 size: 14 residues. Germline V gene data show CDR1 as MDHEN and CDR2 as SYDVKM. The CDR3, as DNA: TGTGCCAGCAGTTTAGACAGTGTCTCCTACGAGCAGTACTTC. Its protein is CASSLDSVSYEQYF.

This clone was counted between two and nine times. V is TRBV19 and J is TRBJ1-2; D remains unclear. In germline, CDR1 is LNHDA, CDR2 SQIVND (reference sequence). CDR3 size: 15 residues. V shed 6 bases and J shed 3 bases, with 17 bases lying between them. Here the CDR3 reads CASRARTTPYYGYTF. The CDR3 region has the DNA TGTGCCAGTAGGGCCCGGACGACTCCCTACTATGGCTACACCTTC.

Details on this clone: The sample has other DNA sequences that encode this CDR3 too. The CDR3 sequence: CASSQDSSGANVLTF. CDR3 in DNA: TGTGCCAGCAGCCAAGACAGCTCTGGGGCCAACGTCCTGACTTTC. The chain carries TRBV16 and TRBJ2-6; tentatively, D is TRBD1 (5 bases). Trimming removed 2 bases from V and 0 bases from J, with 5 bases in between. CDR3 length equals 15 residues. Germline CDR1 reads KGHSY; CDR2 reads FQNENV.

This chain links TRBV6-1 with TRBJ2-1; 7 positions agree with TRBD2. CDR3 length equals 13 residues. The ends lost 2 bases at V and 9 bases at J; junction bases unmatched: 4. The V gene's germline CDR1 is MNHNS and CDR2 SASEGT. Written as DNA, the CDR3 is TGTGCCAGCAGTGAATGGACTAGGGGTGAGCAGTTCTTC. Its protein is CASSEWTRGEQFF.

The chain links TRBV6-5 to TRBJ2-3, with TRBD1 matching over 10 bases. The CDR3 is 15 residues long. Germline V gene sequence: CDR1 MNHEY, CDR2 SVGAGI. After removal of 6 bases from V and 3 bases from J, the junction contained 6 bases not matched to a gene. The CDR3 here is CASSADRGNTDTQYF. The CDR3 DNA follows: TGTGCCAGCAGCGCGGACAGGGGGAATACAGATACGCAGTATTTT.